The 10 T cell receptor beta chains listed next were all sequenced from one sample in a study of T cells after posttransplantation cyclophosphamide. TCRdb's table, derived via immunoSEQ multiplex PCR, lists solely in-frame clones and lacks some. The data hold approximately 18,000 clones, with approximately 87% observed a single time. Sequencing used memory CD4+ T cells sorted from blood. These receptors originate from a man aged 30 to 39 in good health and a related stem cell transplant donor.

The CDR3 protein is CASSSTEIYNSPLHF. For the CDR3, the DNA is TGTGCCAGCAGTTCGACAGAGATCTATAATTCACCCCTCCACTTT. The chain couples TRBV28 to TRBJ1-6; D might be TRBD1 (5 bases). V dropped 4 bases and J dropped 3 bases, with 10 bases sitting between them. Germline assignment: CDR1 MDHEN and CDR2 SYDVKM. The CDR3 is 15 residues long.

Points on this clone: The junction departs from the called germline gene at one end, perhaps through a read error. This chain connects TRBV5-1 to TRBJ2-2; 7 positions agree with TRBD1. This CDR3 has 16 amino acids. Germline V gene data show CDR1 as SGHRS and CDR2 as YFSETQ. CDR3 DNA sequence: TGCGCCAGCAGCTTGGGAATACAGGGGAACGCCGGGGAGCTGTTTTTT. Translation gives CASSLGIQGNAGELFF.

The chain combines TRBV5-1 with TRBJ2-7, with D possibly TRBD1 on 7 matching bases. Germline CDR1 is SGHRS and CDR2 is YFSETQ. Trimming took off 1 base at V and 3 bases at J, with 11 bases between the two ends. This CDR3 is 14 amino acids long. CDR3 in DNA: TGCGCCAGCAGCTTGCCAGGGGGGTACTACGAGCAGTACTTC. Translating gives CASSLPGGYYEQYF.

V gene TRBV5-1 combines with J gene TRBJ2-5; 9 bases fit TRBD1. V dropped 4 bases and J dropped 5; count of bases not matched to a gene: 9. The CDR3 loop spans 15 amino acids. Germline CDR1 reads SGHRS; CDR2 reads YFSETQ. The CDR3 is CASSPGDRALETQYF. The CDR3, as DNA: TGCGCCAGCAGCCCTGGGGACAGGGCGCTGGAGACCCAGTACTTC.

This chain uses TRBV4-2 with TRBJ2-3, with 11 nucleotides matching TRBD2. Germline trimming cut 1 base from V and 1 base from J; bases unmatched to any gene: 4. Per germline, CDR1 LGHNA and CDR2 YNFKEQ. This CDR3 is 17 amino acids long. In nucleotides, the CDR3 is TGTGCCAGCAGCCAAGCGGGACTAGCGGATCGCACAGATACGCAGTATTTT. Its translation: CASSQAGLADRTDTQYF.

The gene calls are TRBV9 and TRBJ2-3, with TRBD2 as a possible D gene (5 bases). Trimming shortened V by 7 bases and J by 0 bases, and 15 bases separated the two germline ends. The CDR3 totals 15 residues. Germline assignment: CDR1 SGDLS and CDR2 YYNGEE. CDR3 sequence: CASHYSSGSTDTQYF. The CDR3 region has the DNA TGTGCCAGCCATTACTCGAGCGGAAGCACAGATACGCAGTATTTT.

The chain joins TRBV14 to TRBJ2-2; D not certain. This CDR3 spans 13 amino acids. The V gene lost 1 base and the J gene lost 5 bases, with 5 bases spanning the gap. The V gene's germline CDR1 is SGHDN and CDR2 FVKESK. The CDR3 region has the DNA TGTGCCAGCAGCCAAGTCCCGACCGGGGAGCTGTTTTTT. It codes for CASSQVPTGELFF.

This rearrangement joins TRBV19 to TRBJ1-5; 12 bases match TRBD1. The trim removed 5 bases at V and 6 bases at J, leaving 2 bases unmatched. The CDR3 has 14 amino acids. Germline V gene lookup returns CDR1 LNHDA and CDR2 SQIVND (reference sequence). CDR3 nucleotide sequence: TGTGCCAGTAGTTTGGGACAGGGGGCTCAGCCCCAGCATTTT. It codes for CASSLGQGAQPQHF.

The chain recombines TRBV28 with TRBJ1-1; 10 nucleotides agree with TRBD1. Germline lookup yields CDR1 MDHEN and CDR2 SYDVKM. After removal of 6 bases from V and 5 bases from J, the junction contained 6 bases not matched to a gene. The CDR3 consists of 14 residues. The CDR3, as DNA: TGTGCCAGCAGCCCCCGGACAGGGGGGACTGAAGCTTTCTTT. As protein: CASSPRTGGTEAFF.

This clone was counted a single time. The chain employs TRBV5-6 and TRBJ2-7; TRBD1 is a possible D gene (6 bases). CDR1 is SGHDT and CDR2 is YYEEEE in the germline V gene. This CDR3 has 16 amino acids. Trimming took off 1 base at V and 0 bases at J, with 14 bases between the two ends. CDR3 DNA: TGTGCCAGCAGCTTGTTGGCAGGGGAGAGCTCCTACGAGCAGTACTTC. This codes for CASSLLAGESSYEQYF.